Each of the 21 T cell receptor beta chains below was sequenced from the same sample in a study of brain T cells in children with intractable seizures. Profiled with immunoSEQ multiplex PCR; TCRdb holds only in-frame clones, not every one. Of approximately 44,000 clones in the sample, 75% to 95% were seen once. The source was peripheral blood, collected at surgery. Receptors were obtained from a girl aged 2 to 10 with tuberous sclerosis and intractable seizures.

The chain links TRBV9 to TRBJ2-3; 10 nucleotides line up with TRBD2. Unmatched junction bases numbered 3, after V lost 7 bases and J lost 1 base. Looked up from germline, CDR1 is SGDLS and CDR2 is YYNGEE. The CDR3 consists of 14 residues. The CDR3 protein is CASGGTSGTDTQYF. CDR3 nucleotides: TGTGCCAGCGGCGGGACTAGCGGCACAGATACGCAGTATTTT.

The J gene is TRBJ2-1, the V gene TRBV5-1, with D tentatively TRBD2 (5 bases). Per the germline V gene, CDR1 is SGHRS and CDR2 is YFSETQ. Trimming removed 3 bases at V and 8 bases at J, with 12 bases between. The length of the CDR3 is 13 residues. The CDR3 nucleotides are TGCGCCAGCAGCTCACTTAGCGAGGATGAGCAGTTCTTC. It translates to CASSSLSEDEQFF. Filled out from reference TRBV5-1 and TRBJ2-1, the complete variable domain reads KAGVTQTPRYLIKTRGQQVTLSCSPISGHRSVSWYQQTPGQGLQFLFEYFSETQRNKGNFPGRFSGRQFSNSRSEMNVSTLELGDSALYLCASSSLSEDEQFFGPGTRLTVL.

The genes are TRBV29-1 and TRBJ1-1; D may be TRBD1 (5 bases). Germline CDR1 reads SQVTM; CDR2 reads ANQGSEA. This CDR3 is built from 15 residues. V was cut by 7 bases and J by 1 base, with 19 bases left in between. CDR3 loop: CSALPQETANTEAFF. Written as DNA, the CDR3 is TGCAGCGCCCTGCCACAGGAGACAGCGAACACTGAAGCTTTCTTT.

V and J are TRBV7-9 and TRBJ1-1; D is undetermined. Germline V gene data show CDR1 as SEHNR and CDR2 as FQNEAQ (reference sequence). Trimming removed 0 bases at V and 2 bases at J, with 13 bases between. The CDR3 loop spans 16 amino acids. CDR3 nucleotide sequence: TGTGCCAGCAGCTTAGCAAGCGGGCAGACTAACACTGAAGCTTTCTTT. Protein sequence: CASSLASGQTNTEAFF.

The CDR3, as DNA: TGTGCCAGCTCACCCGACAGTTACGAGCAGTACGTC. Residues: CASSPDSYEQYV. The J gene is TRBJ2-7, the V gene TRBV18; maybe TRBD1 (5 bases). The CDR3 runs 12 residues. Per the germline V gene, CDR1 is KGHSH and CDR2 is LQKENI. V lost 3 bases, J lost 4 bases, and 7 bases lay in between.

The rearrangement joins TRBV3-1 (or the pseudogene TRBV3-2) to TRBJ1-1, with a possible D match to TRBD1 (5 bases). The V gene lost 8 bases and the J gene lost 4 bases, with 17 bases spanning the gap. Germline V lookup: CDR1 LGHDT, CDR2 YNNKEL (reference sequence). The CDR3 loop spans 14 amino acids. CDR3 residues: CASGPVPGLTEAFF. The CDR3, as DNA: TGTGCCAGCGGCCCAGTGCCAGGGCTCACTGAAGCTTTCTTT.

This chain joins TRBV4-1 and TRBJ1-1, with D perhaps matching TRBD1 (6 bases). CDR1 and CDR2 (germline): MGHRA, YSYEKL. Trimming pared 0 bases from V and 3 bases from J, leaving 14 bases between. This CDR3 has 16 amino acids. The chain's CDR3 is CASSQEGGAADTEAFF. DNA of the CDR3: TGCGCCAGCAGCCAAGAGGGGGGGGCAGCGGACACTGAAGCTTTCTTT.

V usage is TRBV2 and J usage is TRBJ1-5; no definite D call. V lost 4 bases and J 3 bases, leaving 10 bases between the germline ends. CDR1 is SNHLY and CDR2 is FYNNEI in the germline V gene. The CDR3 consists of 14 residues. The CDR3, as DNA: TGTGCCAGCAGTGTGGGTGGGGACAATCAGCCCCAGCATTTT. This codes for CASSVGGDNQPQHF.

The chain joins TRBV10-3 to TRBJ1-2; 7 bases map to TRBD1. This CDR3 has 16 residues. The V segment lost 5 bases and the J segment 1 base; nucleotides outside the gene matches: 10. Germline V gives CDR1 ENHRY, CDR2 SYGVKD. The CDR3 spells CAISPTRDSLNYGYTF. The CDR3 DNA sequence: TGTGCCATCAGTCCAACCCGGGACAGTCTTAACTATGGCTACACCTTC.

The J gene is TRBJ1-6, the V gene TRBV19, with D possibly matching TRBD1 (6 bases). The V end was cut by 6 bases, the J end by 1 base, with 10 bases between. The CDR3 sequence is 15 residues long. Germline V gene lookup returns CDR1 LNHDA and CDR2 SQIVND (reference sequence). The CDR3 bases are TGTGCCAGTAGAACAGGGAGATCCTATAATTCACCCCTCCACTTT. Amino acids: CASRTGRSYNSPLHF.

The chain is built from TRBV3-1 (or the pseudogene TRBV3-2) and TRBJ1-3; the match to TRBD1 covers 7 bases. The length of the CDR3 is 16 residues. Germline lookup yields CDR1 LGHDT and CDR2 YNNKEL (reference sequence). V was pared by 7 bases and J by 0 bases, with 9 bases of the junction left unmatched. CDR3 sequence (DNA): TGTGCCAGCACTGTGGGACAGCCTTTCTCTGGAAACACCATATATTTT. Its translation: CASTVGQPFSGNTIYF.

The chain uses TRBV6-5 and TRBJ1-5; D is undetermined. V was shortened by 8 bases and J by 2 bases, with 13 bases between the two germline ends. Looked up from germline, CDR1 is MNHEY and CDR2 is SVGAGI. The CDR3 is 14 amino acids. CDR3 in amino acids: CASALSMGNQPQHF. CDR3 in DNA: TGTGCCAGCGCCCTGTCGATGGGCAATCAGCCCCAGCATTTT.

The chain recombines TRBV20-1 with TRBJ1-1, with D hard to call. This CDR3 contains 11 residues. Looked up from germline, CDR1 is DFQATT and CDR2 is SNEGSKA (reference sequence). Trimming removed 6 bases from V and 7 bases from J, with 12 bases in between. The CDR3 protein is CSAERRLEAFF. As DNA, the CDR3 is TGCAGTGCCGAGAGGAGACTTGAAGCTTTCTTT.

V usage is TRBV5-1 and J usage is TRBJ1-1, with D perhaps TRBD1 (5 bases). The CDR3 consists of 17 residues. Germline V CDR1 and CDR2: SGHRS, YFSETQ. V lost 0 bases and J lost 0, with 15 bases in between. CDR3 sequence (DNA): TGCGCCAGCAGCTTGGGGCCCCGACAGTCCATGAACACTGAAGCTTTCTTT. It codes for CASSLGPRQSMNTEAFF.

The genes are TRBV3-1 (or the pseudogene TRBV3-2) and TRBJ1-2; D might be TRBD1 (5 bases). In germline, CDR1 is LGHDT, CDR2 YNNKEL (reference sequence). V gave up 2 bases and J gave up 8 bases, with 18 bases separating them. The CDR3 is 15 amino acids. Written as DNA, the CDR3 is TGTGCCAGCAGCCAATCGGGGGGGAACTCTAACGGCTACACCTTC. Amino acids: CASSQSGGNSNGYTF.

The genes are TRBV6-5 and TRBJ2-1; D is possibly TRBD1 (6 bases). V lost 2 bases and J lost 6, with 14 bases in between. Germline values: CDR1 MNHEY, CDR2 SVGAGI. This CDR3 comprises 15 residues. DNA for the CDR3: TGTGCCAGCAGTTACCAAGGACAGTTATTCAATGAGCAGTTCTTC. The encoded protein is CASSYQGQLFNEQFF.

The chain couples TRBV5-6 to TRBJ2-5; D may match TRBD1 or TRBD2 (5 bases each). This CDR3 is 16 amino acids long. Deletions cut 4 bases from V and 2 bases from J, with 18 bases between. Per germline, CDR1 SGHDT and CDR2 YYEEEE. CDR3 sequence (DNA): TGTGCCAGCAGCCCGACACGAGGGGACCCACAAGAGACCCAGTACTTC. It yields the protein CASSPTRGDPQETQYF.

The CDR3 spells CAWSAQAEPQHF. The CDR3 coding sequence is TGTGCCTGGAGTGCACAGGCCGAGCCCCAGCATTTT. The V and J genes are TRBV30 and TRBJ1-5, with D perhaps TRBD1 (5 bases). The CDR3 spans 12 residues. Germline CDR1 reads GTSNPN; CDR2 reads SVGIG (reference sequence). The ends were cut back, 1 base at V and 8 bases at J, with 9 bases in the middle.

The rearrangement links TRBV6-5 to TRBJ2-7; 9 bases are a match to TRBD1. CDR1 and CDR2 (germline): MNHEY, SVGAGI. The CDR3 consists of 15 residues. Trimming removed 5 bases from V and 1 base from J; junction bases left unmatched: 6. DNA of the CDR3: TGTGCCAGCAGTACCCCCGGGACAGGGTCCTACGAGCAGTACGTC. Translation gives CASSTPGTGSYEQYV.

This chain's CDR3 is CASSPREGTNEKLFF. CDR3 DNA: TGTGCCAGCTCACCGAGGGAGGGAACTAATGAAAAACTGTTTTTT. The rearrangement joins TRBV18 to TRBJ1-4, with D unclear. There are 15 residues in the CDR3. CDR1 and CDR2 from the germline V gene are KGHSH and LQKENI. V gave up 3 bases and J gave up 1 base, with 9 bases separating them.

This chain uses TRBV5-4 with TRBJ1-2, with TRBD1 matching 7 bases. From germline, CDR1 is SGHNT and CDR2 YYREEE (reference sequence). The CDR3 runs to 15 residues. Trimming took 4 bases from V and 1 from J; bases not matched to a gene: 7. In nucleotides, the CDR3 is TGTGCCAGCAGCAAACCGGGACAGTATAACTATGGCTACACCTTC. Its protein product is CASSKPGQYNYGYTF. The variable domain in full, completed from reference TRBV5-4 and TRBJ1-2, reads ETGVTQSPTHLIKTRGQQVTLRCSSQSGHNTVSWYQQALGQGPQFIFQYYREEENGRGNFPPRFSGLQFPNYSSELNVNALELDDSALYLCASSKPGQYNYGYTFGSGTRLTVV.